This T cell receptor (beta chain) was sequenced in a study of blood T cells in healthy people across ages. About this clonotype itself: Its cognate antigen is unknown.

The CDR3 loop spans 15 amino acids. Notes on the study in general: Estimates of diversity drawn from one million T cells were considered underestimates.

Sample-barcoded 5' priming and a J-beta primer mix drove a second PCR of roughly 7 to 11 cycles. Each cDNA molecule, via a template-switch adaptor with 12 random nucleotides, was tagged. TCRdb processed the 5' RACE reads anew with MiXCR; each CDR3 protein has one entry. This sample has some 760,000 distinct CDR3 sequences; around 25% occur once, and the top ten carry more than 8%. These same records also appear under a second study, on T cells of mothers and their children. That work contributes: A few healthy Caucasian mothers and their six children donated.

The receptor comes from a boy younger than 18 in good health. The rearrangement uses TRBV21-1 and TRBJ1-1; the table's D call TRBD1 went unverified against the DNA. TRBV21-1 counts as a pseudogene. Sequencing was carried out using blood. CDR3 residues: CASSRRDRVDTEAFF. CDR3 DNA sequence: TGTGCCAGCAGCAGAAGGGACAGGGTGGACACTGAAGCTTTCTTT.